These T cell receptor beta chains were read from a single sample in a study of graft-versus-host responses after intestinal transplantation. These receptors lack a known antigen. Generated by immunoSEQ multiplex PCR, the TCRdb table keeps only in-frame clones and is missing some. The sample shows about 90,000 clones, over 80% of them seen only once. Sequenced here: unstimulated CD8+ T cells sorted from spleen or lymph node cells, sampled before intestinal transplant. The receptors were sampled from a human donor who received an intestinal transplant. Both conserved end residues are part of each CDR3. D genes are given only for firm matches. Expanded clones get a size class; other rows say once, few or many, or leave the size out.

once	TRBV5-1	TRBJ2-5	NA	CASSLGSGPETQYF	TGCGCCAGCAGCTTGGGCTCGGGTCCAGAGACCCAGTACTTC
NA	TRBV7-6	TRBJ1-2	TRBD1	CASSLGQGMGNGYTF	TGTGCCAGCAGCTTGGGACAGGGGATGGGGAATGGCTACACCTTC
NA	TRBV23-1	TRBJ2-2	NA	CASPRAWELFF	TGCGCCAGCCCACGGGCGTGGGAGCTGTTTTTT
NA	TRBV18	TRBJ1-5	NA	CASSPWRFGNQPQHF	TGTGCCAGCTCACCTTGGAGGTTTGGCAATCAGCCCCAGCATTTT
NA	TRBV29-1	TRBJ2-7	TRBD2	CSVSGTSESYEQYF	TGCAGCGTGTCCGGGACTAGCGAGTCCTACGAGCAGTACTTC
once	TRBV15	TRBJ2-7	NA	CATSGPSGDSYEQYF	TGTGCCACCAGCGGTCCGTCAGGGGACTCCTACGAGCAGTACTTC
NA	TRBV5-6	TRBJ2-7	NA	CASSLEDSYEQYF	TGTGCCAGCAGCTTGGAGGACAGTTACGAGCAGTACTTC
few	TRBV5-1	TRBJ1-1	NA	CASSLDVMGTKVEGAEAFF	TGCGCCAGCAGCTTGGACGTGATGGGGACGAAGGTGGAGGGAGCTGAAGCTTTCTTT
NA	TRBV6-5	TRBJ1-5	NA	CASSYAGNQPQHF	TGTGCCAGCAGTTATGCAGGGAATCAGCCCCAGCATTTT
NA	TRBV5-4	TRBJ2-7	NA	CASSPDWTPMYEQYF	TGTGCCAGCAGCCCCGACTGGACTCCCATGTACGAGCAGTACTTC
NA	TRBV11-2	TRBJ1-2	TRBD1	CASSLPHRGSYGYTF	TGTGCCAGCAGCTTACCCCACAGGGGTTCCTATGGCTACACCTTC
NA	TRBV7-9	TRBJ2-1	NA	CASTSSSSYNEQFF	TGTGCCAGCACCTCTAGCAGCTCCTACAATGAGCAGTTCTTC
NA	TRBV13	TRBJ2-7	NA	CASSLGLDVHEQYF	TGTGCCAGCAGCTTAGGCCTTGATGTACACGAGCAGTACTTC
NA	TRBV21-1	TRBJ1-5	NA	CASSKLGGTGFYSNQPQHF	TGTGCCAGCAGCAAATTGGGCGGGACAGGGTTCTATAGCAATCAGCCCCAGCATTTT
NA	TRBV7-9	TRBJ1-4	NA	CASSGWGTTNEKLFF	TGTGCCAGCAGCGGATGGGGAACAACTAATGAAAAACTGTTTTTT
NA	TRBV28	TRBJ2-7	NA	CASSLPGDYEQYF	TGTGCCAGCAGTTTACCAGGGGATTACGAGCAGTACTTC